This is a list of T cell receptor beta chains from one sample in a study of blood T cell repertoires in COVID-19. Sequencing was performed with immunoSEQ multiplex PCR; in TCRdb, only in-frame clones are kept and a portion is missing. This table holds a few hundred thousand clones, 84% found once. Sequenced: peripheral blood. These TCRs come from a woman aged 40 to 50 who had recovered from COVID-19. Both conserved end residues are part of each CDR3. Each record gives: D gene, J gene, V gene, CDR3 protein, CDR3 DNA. A D gene is named only where the DNA matches it firmly.

- | TRBJ1-1 | TRBV30 | CAWSSRGGMNTEAFF | TGTGCCTGGAGTTCCCGGGGGGGTATGAACACTGAAGCTTTCTTT
- | TRBJ2-1 | TRBV3-1/TRBV3-2 | CASSQGLYNEQFF | TGTGCCAGCAGCCAGGGACTTTACAATGAGCAGTTCTTC
- | TRBJ2-3 | TRBV29-1 | CSVAGTQFVYTDTQYF | TGCAGCGTAGCCGGGACACAATTCGTTTACACAGATACGCAGTATTTT
- | TRBJ2-5 | TRBV6-5 | CASSRTVQGETQYF | TGTGCCAGCAGCCGGACAGTTCAGGGAGAGACCCAGTACTTC
- | TRBJ2-3 | TRBV7-2 | CASSFSSDTQYF | TGTGCCAGCAGCTTTAGTTCAGATACGCAGTATTTT
TRBD2 | TRBJ2-1 | TRBV5-5 | CASMTSGGRNEQFF | TGTGCCAGCATGACTAGCGGGGGGCGGAATGAGCAGTTCTTC
TRBD2 | TRBJ2-3 | TRBV11-3 | CASSLSPGLGGTDTQYF | TGTGCCAGCAGCTTATCACCGGGACTAGGGGGCACAGATACGCAGTATTTT
TRBD2 | TRBJ2-3 | TRBV19 | CASSTMRGGTDTQYF | TGTGCCAGTAGCACCATGCGGGGGGGCACAGATACGCAGTATTTT
- | TRBJ2-7 | TRBV7-2 | CASSPNLYEQYF | TGTGCCAGCAGCCCTAACCTCTACGAGCAGTACTTC
TRBD1 | TRBJ2-1 | TRBV5-8 | CASKTGTGASRGEQFF | TGTGCCAGCAAGACCGGGACAGGGGCCTCCCGCGGGGAGCAGTTCTTC